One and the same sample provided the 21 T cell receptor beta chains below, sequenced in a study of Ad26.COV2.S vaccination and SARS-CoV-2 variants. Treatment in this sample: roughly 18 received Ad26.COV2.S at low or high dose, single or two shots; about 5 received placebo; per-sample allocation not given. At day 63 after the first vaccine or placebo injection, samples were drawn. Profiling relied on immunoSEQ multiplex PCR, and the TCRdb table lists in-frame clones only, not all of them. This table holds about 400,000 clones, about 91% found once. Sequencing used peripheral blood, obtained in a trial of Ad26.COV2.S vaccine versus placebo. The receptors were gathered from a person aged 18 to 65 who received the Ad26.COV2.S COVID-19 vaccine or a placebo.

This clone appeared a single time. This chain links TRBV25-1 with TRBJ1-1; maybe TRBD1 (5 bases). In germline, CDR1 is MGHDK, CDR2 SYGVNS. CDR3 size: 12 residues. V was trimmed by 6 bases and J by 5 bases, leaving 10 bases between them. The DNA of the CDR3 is TGTGCCAGCAGCAGCAGGGTTACTGAAGCTTTCTTT. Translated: CASSSRVTEAFF.

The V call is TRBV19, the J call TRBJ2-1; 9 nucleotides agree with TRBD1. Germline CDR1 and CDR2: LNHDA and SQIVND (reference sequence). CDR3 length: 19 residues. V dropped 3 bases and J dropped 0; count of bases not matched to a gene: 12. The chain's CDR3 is CASSMTGTGPESSYNEQFF. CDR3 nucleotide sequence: TGTGCCAGTAGTATGACGGGGACAGGGCCGGAGAGCTCCTACAATGAGCAGTTCTTC.

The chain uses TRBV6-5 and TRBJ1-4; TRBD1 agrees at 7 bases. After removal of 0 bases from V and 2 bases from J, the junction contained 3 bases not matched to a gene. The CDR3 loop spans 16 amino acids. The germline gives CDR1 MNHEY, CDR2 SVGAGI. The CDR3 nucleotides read TGTGCCAGCAGTTACTCCACGGACAGGACTAATGAAAAACTGTTTTTT. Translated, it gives CASSYSTDRTNEKLFF.

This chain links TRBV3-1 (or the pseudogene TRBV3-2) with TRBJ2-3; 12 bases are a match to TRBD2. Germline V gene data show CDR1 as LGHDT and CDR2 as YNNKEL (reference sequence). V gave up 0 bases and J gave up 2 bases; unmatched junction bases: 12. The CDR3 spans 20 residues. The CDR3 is CASSQEPTGLAGSLTDTQYF. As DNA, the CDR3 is TGTGCCAGCAGCCAAGAACCGACTGGACTAGCGGGAAGCCTCACAGATACGCAGTATTTT.

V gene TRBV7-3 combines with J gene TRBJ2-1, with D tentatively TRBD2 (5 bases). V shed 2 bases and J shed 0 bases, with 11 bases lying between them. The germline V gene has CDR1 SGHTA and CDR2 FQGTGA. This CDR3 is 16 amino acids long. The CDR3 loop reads CASSLRDSRSYNEQFF. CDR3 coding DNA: TGTGCCAGCAGCTTACGGGATAGCCGCTCCTACAATGAGCAGTTCTTC.

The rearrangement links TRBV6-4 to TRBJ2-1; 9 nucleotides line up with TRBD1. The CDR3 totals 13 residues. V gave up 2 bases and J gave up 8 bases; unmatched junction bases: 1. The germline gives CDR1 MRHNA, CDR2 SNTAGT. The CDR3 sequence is CASSDRDRDEQFF. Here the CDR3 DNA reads TGTGCCAGCAGTGACCGGGACAGGGATGAGCAGTTCTTC.

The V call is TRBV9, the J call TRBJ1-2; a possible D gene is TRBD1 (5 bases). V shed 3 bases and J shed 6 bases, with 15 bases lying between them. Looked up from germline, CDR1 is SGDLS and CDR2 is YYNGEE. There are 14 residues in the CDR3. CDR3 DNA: TGTGCCAGCAGCGCGACAGTCACTGTGGATGGCTACACCTTC. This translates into CASSATVTVDGYTF.

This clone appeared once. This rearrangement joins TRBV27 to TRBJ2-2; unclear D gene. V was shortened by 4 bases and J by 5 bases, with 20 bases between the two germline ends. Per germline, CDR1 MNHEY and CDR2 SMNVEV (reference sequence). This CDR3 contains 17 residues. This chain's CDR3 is CASSSPLKRTETGELFF. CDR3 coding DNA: TGTGCCAGCAGTTCCCCTCTCAAAAGGACGGAAACCGGGGAGCTGTTTTTT.

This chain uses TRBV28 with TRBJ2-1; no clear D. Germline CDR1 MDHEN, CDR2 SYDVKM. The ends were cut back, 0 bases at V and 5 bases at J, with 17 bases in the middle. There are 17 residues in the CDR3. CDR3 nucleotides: TGTGCCAGCAGTTTATGGGCCCGACTCCTCCAGGACAATGAGCAGTTCTTC. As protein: CASSLWARLLQDNEQFF.

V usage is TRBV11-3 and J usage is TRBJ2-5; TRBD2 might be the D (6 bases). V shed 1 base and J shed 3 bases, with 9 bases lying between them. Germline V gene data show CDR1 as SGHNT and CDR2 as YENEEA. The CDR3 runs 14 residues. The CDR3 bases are TGTGCCAGCAGCTTAGGGGGGAGGAAAGAGACCCAGTACTTC. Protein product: CASSLGGRKETQYF.

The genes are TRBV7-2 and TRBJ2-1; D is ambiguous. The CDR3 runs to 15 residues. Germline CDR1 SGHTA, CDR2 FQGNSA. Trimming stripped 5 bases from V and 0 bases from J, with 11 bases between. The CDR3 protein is CASSASTSSYNEQFF. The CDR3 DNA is TGTGCCAGCAGCGCCTCCACCTCCTCCTACAATGAGCAGTTCTTC.

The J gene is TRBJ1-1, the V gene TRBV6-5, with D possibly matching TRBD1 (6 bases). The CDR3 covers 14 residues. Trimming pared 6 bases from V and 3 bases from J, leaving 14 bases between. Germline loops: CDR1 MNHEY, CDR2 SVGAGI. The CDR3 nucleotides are TGTGCCAGCAGAACCGGACAGCGCCACACTGAAGCTTTCTTT. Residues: CASRTGQRHTEAFF.

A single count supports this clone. The DNA of the CDR3 is TGTGCCAGCAGCGCGGGACAGGCGAGCTCCTACGAGCAGTACTTC. Amino acids: CASSAGQASSYEQYF. The chain is built from TRBV5-5 and TRBJ2-7; 8 bases are a match to TRBD1. The CDR3 has 15 residues. Germline V gives CDR1 SGHKS, CDR2 YYEKEE (reference sequence). V lost 4 bases and J lost 0; bases outside the gene matches: 6. The whole variable domain, remainder taken from reference TRBV5-5 and TRBJ2-7, is DAGVTQSPTHLIKTRGQQVTLRCSPISGHKSVSWYQQVLGQGPQFIFQYYEKEERGRGNFPDRFSARQFPNYSSELNVNALLLGDSALYLCASSAGQASSYEQYFGPGTRLTVT.

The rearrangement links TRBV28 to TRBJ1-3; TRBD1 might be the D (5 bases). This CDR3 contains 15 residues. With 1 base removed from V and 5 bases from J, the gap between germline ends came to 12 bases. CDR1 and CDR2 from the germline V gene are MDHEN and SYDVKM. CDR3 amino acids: CASSLSGEYRNTIYF. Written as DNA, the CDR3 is TGTGCCAGCAGTTTATCGGGGGAGTACAGAAACACCATATATTTT.

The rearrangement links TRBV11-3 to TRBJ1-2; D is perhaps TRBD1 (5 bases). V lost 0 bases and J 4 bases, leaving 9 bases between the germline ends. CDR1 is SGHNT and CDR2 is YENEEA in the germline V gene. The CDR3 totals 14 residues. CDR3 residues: CASSLDQGRYGYTF. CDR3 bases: TGTGCCAGCAGCTTAGATCAGGGCCGCTATGGCTACACCTTC.

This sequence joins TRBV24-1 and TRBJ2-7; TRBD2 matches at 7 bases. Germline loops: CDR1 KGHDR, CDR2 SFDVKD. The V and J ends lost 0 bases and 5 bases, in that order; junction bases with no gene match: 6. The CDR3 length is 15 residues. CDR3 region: CATSDLRSGGNEQYF. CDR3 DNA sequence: TGTGCCACCAGTGATTTGCGTTCCGGGGGGAACGAGCAGTACTTC.

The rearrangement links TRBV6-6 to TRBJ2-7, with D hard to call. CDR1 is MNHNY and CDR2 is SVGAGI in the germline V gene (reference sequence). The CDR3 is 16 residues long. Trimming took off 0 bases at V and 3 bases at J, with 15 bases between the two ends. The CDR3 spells CASSYSRAASGYEQYF. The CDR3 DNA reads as TGTGCCAGCAGTTACTCAAGGGCGGCCTCCGGCTACGAGCAGTACTTC.

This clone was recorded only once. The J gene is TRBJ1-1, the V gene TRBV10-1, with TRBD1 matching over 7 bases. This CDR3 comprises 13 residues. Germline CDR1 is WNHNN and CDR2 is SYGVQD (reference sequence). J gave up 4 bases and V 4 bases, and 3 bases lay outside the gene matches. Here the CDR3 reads CASSVSGGTEAFF. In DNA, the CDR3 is TGCGCCAGCAGTGTTTCAGGGGGCACTGAAGCTTTCTTT.

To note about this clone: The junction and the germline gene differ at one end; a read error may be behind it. The CDR3 loop is CSVAGQGKNGYTF. The CDR3 DNA follows: TGCAGCGTTGCTGGTCAGGGTAAGAATGGCTATACCTTC. This chain links TRBV29-1 with TRBJ1-2; TRBD1 is a possible D gene (5 bases). The CDR3 spans 13 residues. Per the germline V gene, CDR1 is SQVTM and CDR2 is ANQGSEA. The full variable domain, its missing parts supplied by reference TRBV29-1 and TRBJ1-2, is SAVISQKPSRDICQRGTSLTIQCQVDSQVTMMFWYRQQPGQSLTLIATANQGSEATYESGFVIDKFPISRPNLTFSTLTVSNMSPEDSSIYLCSVAGQGKNGYTFGSGTRLTVV.

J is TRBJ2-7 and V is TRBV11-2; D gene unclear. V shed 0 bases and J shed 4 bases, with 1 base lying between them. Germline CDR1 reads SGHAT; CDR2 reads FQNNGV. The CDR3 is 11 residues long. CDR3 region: CASSLEYEQYF. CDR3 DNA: TGTGCCAGCAGCTTAGAGTACGAGCAGTACTTC.

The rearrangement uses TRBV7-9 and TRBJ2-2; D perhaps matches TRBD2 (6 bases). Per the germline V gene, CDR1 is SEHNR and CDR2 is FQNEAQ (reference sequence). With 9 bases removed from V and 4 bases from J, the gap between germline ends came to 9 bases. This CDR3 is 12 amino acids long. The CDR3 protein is CASDSGTGELFF. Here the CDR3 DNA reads TGTGCCAGTGATAGCGGCACCGGGGAGCTGTTTTTT.